The 7 T cell receptor beta chains reported below all come from one sample, sequenced in a study of blood T cell repertoires in COVID-19 (dated by TCRdb to between 2020 and 2021). The library was prepared using the immunoSEQ multiplex PCR assay. Imported from immuneACCESS, the table was reduced by TCRdb to in-frame sequences with V and J called. These copies leave out some clones; in studies compared against another copy, an unresolved V gene accounts for under half, and the cause of the remainder is not known. In this sample the table shows about 130,000 clones, around 90% of which occur a single time. The leading ten clones occupy around 2% of the sample. Material: peripheral blood. All receptors derive from a man aged 50 to 60 with COVID-19, enrolled during active disease.

The chain employs TRBV18 and TRBJ2-1, with D unclear. V was clipped by 8 bases and J by 6 bases, with 8 bases between them. Germline CDR1 reads KGHSH; CDR2 reads LQKENI. The CDR3 contains 11 residues. The CDR3 sequence is CASRGSNEQFF. For the CDR3, the DNA is TGTGCCAGCCGCGGCTCCAATGAGCAGTTCTTC.

This clone showed up just a few times. The genes are TRBV2 and TRBJ1-1, with a weak D call TRBD1 (6 bases). Deletions cut 4 bases from V and 4 bases from J, with 7 bases between. The CDR3 extends over 12 amino acids. CDR1 is SNHLY and CDR2 is FYNNEI in the germline V gene. CDR3 sequence (DNA): TGTGCCAGCAGTGGAGGGGGCACTGAAGCTTTCTTT. Its translation is CASSGGGTEAFF.

The chain joins TRBV9 to TRBJ2-1; 7 nucleotides line up with TRBD2. Germline loops: CDR1 SGDLS, CDR2 YYNGEE. The CDR3 totals 16 residues. J lost 2 bases, V lost 0 bases, and 5 bases had no gene match. DNA of the CDR3: TGTGCCAGCAGCGTAGTTGGGAGGGGCGCCTACAATGAGCAGTTCTTC. Protein product: CASSVVGRGAYNEQFF.

The rearrangement links TRBV14 to TRBJ1-4; D might be TRBD1 (6 bases). Germline V gives CDR1 SGHDN, CDR2 FVKESK. The CDR3 runs to 15 residues. Between the trimmed V and J ends, which lost 3 bases and 2 bases, there was a span of 10 bases. CDR3 sequence reads: CASSQTGRTNEKLFF. CDR3 DNA: TGTGCCAGCAGCCAGACAGGTCGGACTAATGAAAAACTGTTTTTT.

The rearrangement links TRBV9 to TRBJ2-6; no definite D call. Germline values: CDR1 SGDLS, CDR2 YYNGEE. Trimming cost V 1 base and J 0 bases, with 5 bases left between them. The CDR3 has 15 amino acids. The CDR3 DNA reads TGTGCCAGCAGCGTACAGGACTCTGGGGCCAACGTCCTGACTTTC. As protein: CASSVQDSGANVLTF. The whole variable domain, remainder taken from reference TRBV9 and TRBJ2-6, is DSGVTQTPKHLITATGQRVTLRCSPRSGDLSVYWYQQSLDQGLQFLIQYYNGEERAKGNILERFSAQQFPDLHSELNLSSLELGDSALYFCASSVQDSGANVLTFGAGSRLTVL.

The V and J genes are TRBV25-1 and TRBJ1-2, with TRBD1 matching 7 bases. Trimming cost V 6 bases and J 8 bases; bases outside gene matches: 6. CDR1 is MGHDK and CDR2 is SYGVNS in the germline V gene. This CDR3 is built from 12 residues. The CDR3 DNA follows: TGTGCCAGCAGGGGGACAGAAGGAGGCTACACCTTC. This encodes CASRGTEGGYTF.

CDR3 sequence (DNA): TGTGCCAGCAGTGAAAGTGGGAGGAATGAGCAGTTCTTC. Translated, it gives CASSESGRNEQFF. The V call is TRBV6-1, the J call TRBJ2-1; tentative D call: TRBD2 (6 bases). Germline CDR1 and CDR2: MNHNS and SASEGT. V shed 2 bases and J shed 7 bases, with 9 bases lying between them. This CDR3 has 13 residues.